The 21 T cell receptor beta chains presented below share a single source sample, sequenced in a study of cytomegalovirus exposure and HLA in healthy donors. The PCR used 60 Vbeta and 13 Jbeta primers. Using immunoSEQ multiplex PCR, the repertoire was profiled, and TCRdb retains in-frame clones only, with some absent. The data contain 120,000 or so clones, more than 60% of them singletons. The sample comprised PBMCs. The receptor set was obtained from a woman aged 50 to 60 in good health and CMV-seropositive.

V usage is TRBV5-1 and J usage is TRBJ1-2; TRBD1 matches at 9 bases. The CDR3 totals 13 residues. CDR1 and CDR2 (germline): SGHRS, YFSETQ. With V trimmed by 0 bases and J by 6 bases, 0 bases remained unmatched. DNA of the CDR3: TGCGCCAGCAGCTTGGGGACAGGGGATGGCTACACCTTC. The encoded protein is CASSLGTGDGYTF.

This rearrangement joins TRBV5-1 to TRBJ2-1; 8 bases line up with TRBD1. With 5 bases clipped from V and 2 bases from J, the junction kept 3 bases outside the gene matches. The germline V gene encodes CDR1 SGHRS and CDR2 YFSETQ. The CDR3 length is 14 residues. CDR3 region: CASSLQGAYNEQFF. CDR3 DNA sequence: TGCGCCAGCAGTTTACAGGGGGCCTACAATGAGCAGTTCTTC.

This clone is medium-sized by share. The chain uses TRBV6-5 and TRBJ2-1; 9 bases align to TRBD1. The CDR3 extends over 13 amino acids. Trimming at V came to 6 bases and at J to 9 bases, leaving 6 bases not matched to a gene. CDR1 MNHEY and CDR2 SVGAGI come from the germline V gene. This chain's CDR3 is CASRGTGRSEQFF. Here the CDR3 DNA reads TGTGCCAGCAGGGGGACAGGGAGGTCTGAGCAGTTCTTC.

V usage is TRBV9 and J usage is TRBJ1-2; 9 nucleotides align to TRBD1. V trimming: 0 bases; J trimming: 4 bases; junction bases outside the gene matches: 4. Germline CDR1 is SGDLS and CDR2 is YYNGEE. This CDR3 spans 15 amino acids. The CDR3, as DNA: TGTGCCAGCAGCGTAGACGGGACAGGGTTCTATGGCTACACCTTC. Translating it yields CASSVDGTGFYGYTF. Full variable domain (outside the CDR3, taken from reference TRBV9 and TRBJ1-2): DSGVTQTPKHLITATGQRVTLRCSPRSGDLSVYWYQQSLDQGLQFLIQYYNGEERAKGNILERFSAQQFPDLHSELNLSSLELGDSALYFCASSVDGTGFYGYTFGSGTRLTVV.

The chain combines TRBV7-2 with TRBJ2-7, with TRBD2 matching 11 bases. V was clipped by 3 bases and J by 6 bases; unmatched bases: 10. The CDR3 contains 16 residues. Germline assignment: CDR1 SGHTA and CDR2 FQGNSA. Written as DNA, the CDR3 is TGTGCCAGCAGCTTCAACTCCGGGACTAGCGGTACCGAGCAGTACTTC. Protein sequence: CASSFNSGTSGTEQYF.

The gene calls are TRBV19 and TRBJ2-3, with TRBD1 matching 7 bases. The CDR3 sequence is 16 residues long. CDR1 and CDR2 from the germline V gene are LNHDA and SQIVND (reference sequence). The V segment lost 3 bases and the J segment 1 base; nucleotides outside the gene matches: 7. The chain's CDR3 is CASSMGNTGGTDTQYF. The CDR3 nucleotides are TGTGCCAGTAGTATGGGTAATACAGGGGGCACAGATACGCAGTATTTT.

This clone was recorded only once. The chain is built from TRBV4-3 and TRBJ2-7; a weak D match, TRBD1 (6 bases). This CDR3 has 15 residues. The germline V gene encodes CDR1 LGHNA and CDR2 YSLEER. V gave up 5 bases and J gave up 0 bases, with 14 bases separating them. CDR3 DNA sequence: TGCGCCAGCAGCGCCGGGACAAGGAGCTCCTACGAGCAGTACTTC. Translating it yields CASSAGTRSSYEQYF.

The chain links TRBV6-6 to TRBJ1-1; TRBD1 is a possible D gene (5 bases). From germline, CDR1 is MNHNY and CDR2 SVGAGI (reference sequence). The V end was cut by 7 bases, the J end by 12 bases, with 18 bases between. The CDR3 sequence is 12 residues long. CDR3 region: CASNEMRGTPFF. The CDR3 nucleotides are TGTGCCAGCAACGAAATGCGGGGGACGCCTTTCTTT.

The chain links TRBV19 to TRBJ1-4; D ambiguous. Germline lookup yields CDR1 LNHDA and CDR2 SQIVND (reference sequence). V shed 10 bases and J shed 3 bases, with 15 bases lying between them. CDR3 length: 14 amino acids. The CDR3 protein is CATDSGSPNEKLFF. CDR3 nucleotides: TGTGCCACAGACTCCGGGAGCCCTAATGAAAAACTGTTTTTT.

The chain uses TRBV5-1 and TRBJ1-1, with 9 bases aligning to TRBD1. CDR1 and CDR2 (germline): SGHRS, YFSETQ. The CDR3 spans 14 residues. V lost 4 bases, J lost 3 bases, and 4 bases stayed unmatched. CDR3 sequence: CASSKGQGDTEAFF. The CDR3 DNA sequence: TGCGCCAGCAGCAAGGGACAGGGCGACACTGAAGCTTTCTTT.

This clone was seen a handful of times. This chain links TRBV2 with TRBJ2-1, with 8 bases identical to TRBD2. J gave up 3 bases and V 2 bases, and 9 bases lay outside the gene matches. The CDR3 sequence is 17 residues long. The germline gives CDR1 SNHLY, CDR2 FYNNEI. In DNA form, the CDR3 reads TGTGCCAGCAGTGAATGGGGGGGGACTAGTCTCTACAATGAGCAGTTCTTC. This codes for CASSEWGGTSLYNEQFF.

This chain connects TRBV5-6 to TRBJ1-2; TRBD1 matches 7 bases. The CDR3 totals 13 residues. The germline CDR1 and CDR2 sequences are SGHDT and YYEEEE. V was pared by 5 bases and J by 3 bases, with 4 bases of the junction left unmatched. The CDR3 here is CASSSGGDYGYTF. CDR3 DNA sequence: TGTGCCAGCAGTTCAGGGGGAGACTATGGCTACACCTTC.

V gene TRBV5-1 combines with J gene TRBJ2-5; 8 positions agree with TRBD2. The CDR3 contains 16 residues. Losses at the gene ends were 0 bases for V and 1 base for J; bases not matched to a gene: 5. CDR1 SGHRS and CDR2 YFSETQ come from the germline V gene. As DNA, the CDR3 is TGCGCCAGCAGCTTGGCGGGGACTAGTAGCCAAGAGACCCAGTACTTC. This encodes CASSLAGTSSQETQYF.

The CDR3 DNA reads as TGTGCCAGTAGTATGTTAGCGACTAGCGGTTCCTACGAGCAGTACTTC. This gives the protein CASSMLATSGSYEQYF. This chain connects TRBV19 to TRBJ2-7; 9 bases agree with TRBD2. The germline V gene encodes CDR1 LNHDA and CDR2 SQIVND (reference sequence). This CDR3 comprises 16 residues. J gave up 1 base and V 3 bases, and 7 bases lay outside the gene matches.

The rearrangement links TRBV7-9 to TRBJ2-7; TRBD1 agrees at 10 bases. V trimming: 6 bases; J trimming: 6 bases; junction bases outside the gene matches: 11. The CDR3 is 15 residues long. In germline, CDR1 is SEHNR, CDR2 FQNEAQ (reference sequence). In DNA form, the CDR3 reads TGTGCCAGCAGTTGGCGCGGGACAGGGGTAGGCGAGCAGTACTTC. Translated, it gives CASSWRGTGVGEQYF.

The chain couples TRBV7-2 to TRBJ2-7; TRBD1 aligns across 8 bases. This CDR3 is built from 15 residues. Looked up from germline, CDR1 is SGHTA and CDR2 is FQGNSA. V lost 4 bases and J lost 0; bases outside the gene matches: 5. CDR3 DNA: TGTGCCAGCAGCTACGGGACAGGTAGCTCCTACGAGCAGTACTTC. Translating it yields CASSYGTGSSYEQYF. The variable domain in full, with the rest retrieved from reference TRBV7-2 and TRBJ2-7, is GAGVSQSPSNKVTEKGKDVELRCDPISGHTALYWYRQSLGQGLEFLIYFQGNSAPDKSGLPSDRFSAERTGGSVSTLTIQRTQQEDSAVYLCASSYGTGSSYEQYFGPGTRLTVT.

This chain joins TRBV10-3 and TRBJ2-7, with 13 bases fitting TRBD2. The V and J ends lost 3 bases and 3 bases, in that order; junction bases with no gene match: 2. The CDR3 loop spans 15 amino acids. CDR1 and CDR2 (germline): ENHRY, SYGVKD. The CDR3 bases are TGTGCCATCAGTGAAGGACTAGCGGGGGTCTACGAGCAGTACTTC. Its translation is CAISEGLAGVYEQYF.

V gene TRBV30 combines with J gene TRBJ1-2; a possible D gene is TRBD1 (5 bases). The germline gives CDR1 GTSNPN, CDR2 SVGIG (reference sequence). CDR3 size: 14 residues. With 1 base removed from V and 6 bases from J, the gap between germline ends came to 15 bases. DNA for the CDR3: TGTGCCTGGAGTGGGGCCCTTCTAGGGGATGGCTACACCTTC. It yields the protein CAWSGALLGDGYTF.

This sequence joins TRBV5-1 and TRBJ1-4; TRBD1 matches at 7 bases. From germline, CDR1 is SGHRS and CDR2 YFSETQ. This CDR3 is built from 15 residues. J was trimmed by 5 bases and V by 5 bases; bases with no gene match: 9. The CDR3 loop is CASRPQGEVNEKLFF. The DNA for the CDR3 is TGCGCCAGCAGGCCGCAGGGGGAGGTCAATGAAAAACTGTTTTTT.

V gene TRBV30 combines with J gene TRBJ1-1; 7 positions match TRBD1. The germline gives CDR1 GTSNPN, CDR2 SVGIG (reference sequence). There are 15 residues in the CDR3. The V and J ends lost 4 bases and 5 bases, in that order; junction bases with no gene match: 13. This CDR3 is CAWIETGWGGTEAFF. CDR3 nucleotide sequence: TGTGCCTGGATCGAGACAGGGTGGGGAGGTACTGAAGCTTTCTTT.

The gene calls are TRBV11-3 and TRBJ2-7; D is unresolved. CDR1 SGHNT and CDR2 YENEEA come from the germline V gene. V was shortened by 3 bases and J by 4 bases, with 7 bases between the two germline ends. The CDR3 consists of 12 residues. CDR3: CASSLRFYEQYF. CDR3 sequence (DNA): TGTGCCAGCAGCTTGCGATTTTACGAGCAGTACTTC.